What follows are 7 T cell receptor beta chains derived from one specimen sequenced in a study of molecular identifiers for immune sequencing clone quantification (dated 2018 in TCRdb). Libraries came from PCR. Instrument on record: Illumina MiSeq. TCRdb redid the processing of the public reads, applying fastp at Q25 and MiXCR, and retained in-frame beta chains. Here each entry gathers all rows of one CDR3 protein and keeps the most common genes and DNA. This sample lists about 39,000 distinct CDR3 sequences; about 18% were detected once. The ten largest clones add up to more than 6.5% of the sample. The sequencing sample was made of naive CD8+ T cells from blood, with Jurkat cell RNA spiked in. The intended sense of this specimen's cell subset or site label: FACS-sorted CD8+CD4-CCR7+CD45RA+ naive T cells. The receptors come from a human donor in good health. Some libraries in this study had Jurkat cell RNA spiked in.

Comments on this clonotype: This sequence may be a read error, since a much larger clone differs from it by one base. This chain connects TRBV6-2 or TRBV6-3 to TRBJ2-7; 9 bases match TRBD2. Looked up from germline, CDR1 is MNHEY and CDR2 is SVGEGT. The CDR3 has 15 amino acids. The CDR3 region has the DNA TGTGCCAGCACCGACATAGCGGGGGAGCCTTACGAGCAGTGCTTC. It codes for CASTDIAGEPYEQCF.

Concerning this clonotype itself: This sequence may be a read error, since a much larger clone differs from it by one base. The chain employs TRBV7-8 and TRBJ2-3; D possibly corresponds to TRBD2 (6 bases). V gave up 2 bases and J gave up 1 base, with 19 bases separating them. The CDR3 contains 18 residues. Germline lookup yields CDR1 SGHVS and CDR2 FQNEAQ. The CDR3 nucleotides are TGTGCCAGCAGCTTAAACCGGGAGAGCCGGGTGGGCACAGATACGCAGTATTTT. Its protein product is CASSLNRESRVGTDTQYF.

This clonotype was recorded only once. A much larger clone is a single base away; this may be a read error. The J gene is TRBJ2-5, the V gene TRBV6-2 or TRBV6-3; TRBD2 might be the D (5 bases). The CDR3 is 17 amino acids. Germline-derived CDR1 and CDR2 are MNHEY and SVGEGT. The CDR3 here is CVSSYISGIMLQETQYF. CDR3 nucleotides: TGTGTCAGCAGTTACATTTCCGGGATTATGTTGCAAGAGACCCAGTACTTC.

This clonotype was detected many times. The V call is TRBV27, the J call TRBJ2-1; 7 nucleotides agree with TRBD1. Per the germline V gene, CDR1 is MNHEY and CDR2 is SMNVEV (reference sequence). CDR3 length: 15 residues. Trimming removed 6 bases from V and 5 bases from J; junction bases left unmatched: 10. CDR3 amino acids: CASSKTGDQNNEQFF. The CDR3 region has the DNA TGTGCCAGCAGCAAAACAGGGGACCAGAACAATGAGCAGTTCTTC.

This clonotype was detected ten times or more. This rearrangement joins TRBV12-3 or TRBV12-4 to TRBJ2-6; possibly TRBD2 for D (5 bases). The V end lost 4 bases, the J end lost 3 bases, and 13 bases lay between the germline ends. This CDR3 is 16 amino acids long. The CDR3 loop is CASSSRTLFGANVLTF. The CDR3 DNA sequence: TGTGCCAGCAGTTCCAGGACTTTATTTGGGGCCAACGTCCTGACTTTC.

This clonotype was counted between two and nine times. The chain employs TRBV27 and TRBJ2-2, with a weak D call TRBD1 (6 bases). Germline V gene lookup returns CDR1 MNHEY and CDR2 SMNVEV (reference sequence). The V end lost 3 bases, the J end lost 6 bases, and 11 bases lay between the germline ends. CDR3 length equals 14 residues. CDR3 in amino acids: CASSLAGAAGELFF. CDR3 sequence (DNA): TGTGCCAGCAGTTTGGCAGGGGCGGCCGGGGAGCTGTTTTTT.

This clonotype was recorded at least ten times. This rearrangement joins TRBV2 to TRBJ2-7, with TRBD1 matching over 9 bases. V was clipped by 7 bases and J by 6 bases; unmatched bases: 10. The germline CDR1 and CDR2 sequences are SNHLY and FYNNEI. CDR3 length equals 14 residues. The CDR3 DNA is TGTGCCAGCACCTTGGGACAGGGTTTTGGCGAGCAGTACTTC. Its translation: CASTLGQGFGEQYF.